This T cell receptor beta chain was identified in a study of chronic HIV infection and antiretroviral therapy. Each CDR3 protein gets one entry after TCRdb re-called the 5' RACE reads with MiXCR. In the table there are under 55,000 distinct CDR3 sequences, 19% of which are singletons. This clonotype has a handful of counts. Trimming took 3 bases from V and 6 from J, leaving 8 bases between them. Germline-derived CDR1 and CDR2 are MNHNS and SASEGT. The CDR3 spans 12 residues. The sequencing input was peripheral blood. The clonotype was recovered from an adult who had HIV and had not received antiretroviral therapy, or was an uninfected healthy control (not recorded which). The rearrangement links TRBV6-1 to TRBJ1-1; no definite D call. CDR3 DNA sequence: TGTGCCAGCAGTGAGGTGGGCGCTGAAGCTTTCTTT. Protein: CASSEVGAEAFF.